A single sample gave rise to the 9 T cell receptor beta chains below, sequenced in a study of T cell responses to AZD1222 COVID-19 vaccine (dated by TCRdb to about 2021). Receptors were amplified or captured by the immunoSEQ multiplex PCR assay. TCRdb limited this immuneACCESS table to in-frame rearrangements with V and J called. A share of clones is missing; checked studies link under half to unresolved V genes, and the rest is unexplained. The sample has some 120,000 clones on record, approximately 90% of them singletons. The ten biggest clones cover 3.5% to 4.5% of the sample. The intended sense of this specimen's time point label: baseline before first vaccination. Specimen: peripheral blood, collected on day 0 of AZD1222 vaccination. All receptors derive from an adult in good health.

The chain combines TRBV9 with TRBJ2-3; 8 nucleotides line up with TRBD2. The CDR3 runs 14 residues. From germline, CDR1 is SGDLS and CDR2 YYNGEE. V shed 6 bases and J 2 bases; nucleotides not matched to a gene: 5. CDR3 amino acids: CASMRGGTTDTQYF. In DNA form, the CDR3 reads TGTGCCAGCATGCGCGGGGGGACCACAGATACGCAGTATTTT. The complete variable domain, with remaining parts taken from reference TRBV9 and TRBJ2-3, reads DSGVTQTPKHLITATGQRVTLRCSPRSGDLSVYWYQQSLDQGLQFLIQYYNGEERAKGNILERFSAQQFPDLHSELNLSSLELGDSALYFCASMRGGTTDTQYFGPGTRLTVL.

The chain recombines TRBV4-3 with TRBJ2-4, with D uncertain. Trimming left V 4 bases short and J 0 bases short, with 10 bases between. CDR3 length: 15 amino acids. The V gene's germline CDR1 is LGHNA and CDR2 YSLEER. The CDR3 nucleotides read TGCGCCAGCAGCCCTTCCCTTGTAGCCAAAAACATTCAGTACTTC. Encoded protein: CASSPSLVAKNIQYF.

The chain carries TRBV9 and TRBJ1-2, with D maybe TRBD1 (5 bases). Trimming removed 3 bases from V and 7 bases from J, with 16 bases in between. The germline CDR1 and CDR2 sequences are SGDLS and YYNGEE. The CDR3 is made up of 14 amino acids. This CDR3 is CASSAATGHGGYTF. The CDR3 nucleotides are TGTGCCAGCAGCGCCGCCACAGGACATGGTGGCTACACCTTC.

The J gene is TRBJ1-6, the V gene TRBV13; maybe TRBD1 (5 bases). The CDR3 is 15 amino acids. The V and J ends lost 3 bases and 7 bases respectively, with 13 bases between them. Germline CDR1 is PRHDT and CDR2 is FYEKMQ (reference sequence). CDR3 region: CASSFGHRGNSPLHF. The CDR3 DNA sequence: TGTGCCAGCAGCTTCGGACATCGAGGCAATTCACCCCTCCACTTT.

The rearrangement uses TRBV6-1 and TRBJ2-3; D is undetermined. The CDR3 covers 16 residues. The V and J ends lost 0 bases and 6 bases respectively, with 16 bases between them. The germline gives CDR1 MNHNS, CDR2 SASEGT. CDR3 in DNA: TGTGCCAGCAGTGAAGCGGGCGTGGGGATTTGGGATACGCAGTATTTT. Amino acid sequence: CASSEAGVGIWDTQYF.

V usage is TRBV7-2 and J usage is TRBJ1-3, with a weak D call TRBD1 (6 bases). CDR1 and CDR2 from the germline V gene are SGHTA and FQGNSA. This CDR3 contains 16 residues. V was cut by 2 bases and J by 1 base, with 12 bases left in between. This CDR3 is CASSLRGASSGNTIYF. The CDR3 DNA sequence: TGTGCCAGCAGCTTACGGGGGGCATCGTCTGGAAACACCATATATTTT.

The CDR3 spells CATSSPGQGAEKLFF. The CDR3, as DNA: TGTGCCACCAGCAGCCCTGGACAGGGTGCGGAAAAACTGTTTTTT. This chain uses TRBV15 with TRBJ1-4, with TRBD1 matching over 8 bases. Looked up from germline, CDR1 is LNHNV and CDR2 is YYDKDF (reference sequence). V was clipped by 3 bases and J by 8 bases; unmatched bases: 8. The CDR3 spans 15 residues.

The V call is TRBV5-3, the J call TRBJ2-1; TRBD1 is a possible D gene (6 bases). TRBV5-3 is an open reading frame, and its role is uncertain. V gave up 4 bases and J gave up 4 bases, with 12 bases separating them. The CDR3 is 14 residues long. Here the CDR3 DNA reads TGTGCCAGAAGCCCGTGGGGGCGGTACAATGAGCAGTTCTTC. This codes for CARSPWGRYNEQFF.

The V and J genes are TRBV9 and TRBJ1-1, with TRBD1 matching 9 bases. With V trimmed by 0 bases and J by 4 bases, 4 bases remained unmatched. Per the germline V gene, CDR1 is SGDLS and CDR2 is YYNGEE. The CDR3 has 15 amino acids. This chain's CDR3 is CASSVVATGGTEAFF. DNA of the CDR3: TGTGCCAGCAGCGTAGTGGCGACAGGGGGCACTGAAGCTTTCTTT.